This is a list of T cell receptor beta chains from one sample in a study of T cell responses to AZD1222 COVID-19 vaccine. Data came from immunoSEQ multiplex PCR; TCRdb stores just in-frame clones and leaves some out. The sample records over 150,000 clones, 88% being singletons. The source material was peripheral blood, sampled on day 0 of AZD1222 vaccination. These receptors all stem from an adult in good health. CDR3s include the opening cysteine and the closing phenylalanine or tryptophan. A D gene is named only where the DNA matches it firmly. Clone size is not always given. Where it is, it says once, few, many or a class for expanded clones.

size: -
J: TRBJ2-7
V: TRBV19
D: -
CDR3: CASSIDLSGREQYF
DNA: TGTGCCAGTAGTATAGATCTTTCGGGGCGCGAGCAGTACTTC

size: -
J: TRBJ2-2
V: TRBV5-4
D: -
CDR3: CASRVGGVYTGELFF
DNA: TGTGCCAGCAGGGTCGGGGGTGTGTACACCGGGGAGCTGTTTTTT

size: -
J: TRBJ1-5
V: TRBV7-2
D: -
CDR3: CTSSLYARDPNQPQHF
DNA: TGTACCAGCAGCTTATACGCAAGAGACCCCAATCAGCCCCAGCATTTT

size: -
J: TRBJ1-5
V: TRBV6-1
D: -
CDR3: CASSEREYSNQPQHF
DNA: TGTGCCAGCAGTGAGAGGGAATATAGCAATCAGCCCCAGCATTTT

size: -
J: TRBJ2-7
V: TRBV5-1
D: -
CDR3: CASSLVLDPGEQYF
DNA: TGCGCCAGCAGCTTAGTTTTGGACCCAGGGGAGCAGTACTTC

size: -
J: TRBJ2-2
V: TRBV7-3
D: -
CDR3: CASSSDSRRTGELFF
DNA: TGTGCCAGCAGCTCGGACAGTCGGAGAACCGGGGAGCTGTTTTTT

size: -
J: TRBJ1-1
V: TRBV18
D: -
CDR3: CASSPTGYEAFF
DNA: TGTGCCAGCTCACCAACAGGATATGAAGCTTTCTTT

size: -
J: TRBJ2-3
V: TRBV6-2/TRBV6-3
D: -
CDR3: CASSYFGRGGDTQYF
DNA: TGTGCCAGCAGTTACTTCGGCAGGGGAGGGGATACGCAGTATTTT

size: -
J: TRBJ2-2
V: TRBV7-9
D: -
CDR3: CASSLEIQGTGELFF
DNA: TGTGCCAGCAGCTTAGAGATCCAGGGGACCGGGGAGCTGTTTTTT

size: -
J: TRBJ2-7
V: TRBV7-9
D: TRBD2
CDR3: CASSLASGAPGEQYF
DNA: TGTGCCAGCAGCTTGGCTAGCGGGGCACCCGGAGAGCAGTACTTC

size: -
J: TRBJ1-5
V: TRBV5-8
D: TRBD1
CDR3: CASSYDRGLPQPQHF
DNA: TGTGCCAGCAGTTACGACAGGGGGCTTCCCCAGCCCCAGCATTTT

size: -
J: TRBJ1-1
V: TRBV3-1/TRBV3-2
D: -
CDR3: CASSQGRIEAFF
DNA: TGTGCCAGCAGCCAGGGACGGATTGAAGCTTTCTTT

size: -
J: TRBJ2-7
V: TRBV12-3/TRBV12-4
D: -
CDR3: CASSQDKEQYF
DNA: TGTGCCAGCAGTCAGGACAAGGAGCAGTACTTC

size: once
J: TRBJ2-1
V: TRBV25-1
D: TRBD2
CDR3: CASTKTQRGIDEQFF
DNA: TGTGCCAGCACCAAAACCCAGCGGGGGATCGATGAGCAGTTCTTC

size: -
J: TRBJ2-7
V: TRBV11-3
D: -
CDR3: CASSFFGGCIHDEQYF
DNA: TGTGCCAGCAGCTTTTTTGGGGGCTGCATCCATGACGAGCAGTACTTC

size: -
J: TRBJ2-7
V: TRBV29-1
D: -
CDR3: CSVVSVLTYEQYF
DNA: TGCAGCGTTGTTAGCGTTCTTACCTACGAGCAGTACTTC

size: once
J: TRBJ1-1
V: TRBV19
D: -
CDR3: CASSRAGVDTEAFF
DNA: TGTGCCAGTAGTCGGGCAGGGGTGGACACTGAAGCTTTCTTT

size: -
J: TRBJ2-1
V: TRBV7-2
D: TRBD1
CDR3: CASSGDRGSYNEQFF
DNA: TGTGCCAGCAGCGGCGACAGGGGATCCTACAATGAGCAGTTCTTC

size: -
J: TRBJ2-2
V: TRBV5-4
D: TRBD1
CDR3: CASSYPGQGSNTGELFF
DNA: TGTGCCAGCAGCTACCCGGGACAGGGGTCTAACACCGGGGAGCTGTTTTTT

size: -
J: TRBJ1-1
V: TRBV4-3
D: TRBD1
CDR3: CASSQESGGNFEAFF
DNA: TGCGCCAGCAGCCAAGAGTCAGGGGGCAACTTTGAAGCTTTCTTT

size: -
J: TRBJ1-2
V: TRBV12-3/TRBV12-4
D: -
CDR3: CASSPGQTGYTF
DNA: TGTGCCAGCAGCCCCGGACAGACGGGCTACACCTTC

size: -
J: TRBJ2-7
V: TRBV15
D: -
CDR3: CATSKLRGEASSYEQYF
DNA: TGTGCCACCAGCAAGCTAAGGGGGGAGGCTAGTTCCTACGAGCAGTACTTC

size: -
J: TRBJ1-1
V: TRBV11-2
D: -
CDR3: CASSLSDITEAFF
DNA: TGTGCCAGCAGCCTCTCGGACATTACTGAAGCTTTCTTT